These 12 T cell receptor beta chains originate from one sample sequenced in a study of blood T cells in healthy people across ages. With a J-beta primer mix and a sample-barcoded 5' primer, a second PCR ran 7 to 11 cycles. A single record per CDR3 protein comes from TCRdb applying MiXCR to the 5' RACE reads. In the table there are about 970,000 distinct CDR3 sequences, 45% to 60% of which are singletons. Sequencing used blood. The receptors stem from a woman aged 55-70 years in good health.

This clonotype was observed a handful of times. The rearrangement joins TRBV24-1 to TRBJ2-3; 7 bases fit TRBD2. V lost 4 bases to trimming and J lost 3 bases; unmatched junction nucleotides: 6. CDR3 length: 15 residues. In germline, CDR1 is KGHDR, CDR2 SFDVKD. The CDR3 nucleotides read TGTGCCACCAGTGAGCGGGAGTATGGTACAGATACGCAGTATTTT. It encodes CATSEREYGTDTQYF.

This chain connects TRBV28 to TRBJ2-3, with D hard to call. CDR1 MDHEN and CDR2 SYDVKM come from the germline V gene. There are 14 residues in the CDR3. Trimming pared 5 bases from V and 0 bases from J, leaving 9 bases between. CDR3 residues: CASSVAASTDTQYF. The CDR3, as DNA: TGTGCCAGCAGTGTAGCAGCTAGCACAGATACGCAGTATTTT. The entire variable domain, with the rest obtained from reference TRBV28 and TRBJ2-3, is as follows: DVKVTQSSRYLVKRTGEKVFLECVQDMDHENMFWYRQDPGLGLRLIYFSYDVKMKEKGDIPEGYSVSREKKERFSLILESASTNQTSMYLCASSVAASTDTQYFGPGTRLTVL.

This rearrangement joins TRBV28 to TRBJ2-7; tentatively, D is TRBD2 (5 bases). The J call may be incorrect, as the DNA end agrees better with TRBJ2-4. The CDR3 spans 15 residues. Looked up from germline, CDR1 is MDHEN and CDR2 is SYDVKM. This CDR3 reads CASLPGSAAKNIQYF. The CDR3 bases are TGTGCCAGCCTCCCGGGGAGCGCGGCCAAAAACATTCAGTACTTC.

The chain employs TRBV5-1 and TRBJ2-7; D is possibly TRBD1 (5 bases). Germline V gives CDR1 SGHRS, CDR2 YFSETQ. Trimming stripped 1 base from V and 5 bases from J, with 13 bases between. The CDR3 covers 14 residues. The CDR3 sequence is CASSLSQGTHEQYF. For the CDR3, the DNA is TGCGCCAGCAGCTTGTCCCAGGGCACGCACGAGCAGTACTTC.

This clonotype was seen just once. The chain carries TRBV6-5 and TRBJ2-2, with 8 bases aligning to TRBD1. V was clipped by 0 bases and J by 5 bases; unmatched bases: 5. CDR1 MNHEY and CDR2 SVGAGI come from the germline V gene. CDR3 length equals 16 residues. In DNA form, the CDR3 reads TGTGCCAGCAGTTACTCAGGCAGGGGGCGGACCGGGGAGCTGTTTTTT. This sequence encodes CASSYSGRGRTGELFF.

This chain uses TRBV3-1 with TRBJ2-5; no clear D gene. V dropped 0 bases and J dropped 5 bases, with 13 bases sitting between them. CDR1 is LGHDT, CDR2 YNNKEL, per germline (reference sequence). The CDR3 is made up of 15 amino acids. The CDR3 loop is CASSQDVDSWETQYF. The CDR3 coding sequence is TGTGCCAGCAGCCAAGATGTGGATAGCTGGGAGACCCAGTACTTC.

This chain uses TRBV15 with TRBJ2-2; D call uncertain. Per germline, CDR1 LNHNV and CDR2 YYDKDF (reference sequence). The V end was cut by 0 bases, the J end by 2 bases, with 4 bases between. This CDR3 region has 14 residues. The CDR3 loop reads CATSRERNTGELFF. The CDR3 nucleotides read TGTGCCACCAGCAGAGAAAGAAACACCGGGGAGCTGTTTTTT.

The chain combines TRBV29-1 with TRBJ2-7; D is unclear. The CDR3 extends over 13 amino acids. Trimming removed 4 bases from V and 5 bases from J, with 15 bases in between. Germline V gives CDR1 SQVTM, CDR2 ANQGSEA. CDR3 in amino acids: CSVVATLDHEQYF. CDR3 nucleotide sequence: TGCAGCGTTGTGGCGACCTTAGACCACGAGCAGTACTTC.

The chain links TRBV5-1 to TRBJ2-1; TRBD2 might be the D (6 bases). Deletions cut 0 bases from V and 2 bases from J, with 15 bases between. The CDR3 covers 17 residues. Germline loops: CDR1 SGHRS, CDR2 YFSETQ. CDR3 sequence: CASSLAMGGRPYNEQFF. The CDR3 DNA sequence: TGCGCCAGCAGCTTGGCTATGGGGGGTAGGCCCTACAATGAGCAGTTCTTC.

This clonotype was seen at least ten times. The rearrangement uses TRBV27 and TRBJ2-1, with 10 positions matching TRBD2. This CDR3 has 15 amino acids. Trimming at V came to 4 bases and at J to 3 bases, leaving 3 bases not matched to a gene. Germline lookup yields CDR1 MNHEY and CDR2 SMNVEV (reference sequence). CDR3 residues: CASSSIAGGYNEQFF. CDR3 nucleotide sequence: TGTGCCAGCAGTTCCATAGCGGGAGGCTACAATGAGCAGTTCTTC.

This chain uses TRBV7-9 with TRBJ2-7; no clear D. The V gene's germline CDR1 is SEHNR and CDR2 FQNEAQ (reference sequence). With 5 bases removed from V and 3 bases from J, the gap between germline ends came to 23 bases. There are 17 residues in the CDR3. CDR3 coding DNA: TGTGCCAGCAGCCCGCCGAAGCGAACCGGGCCTAACTACGAGCAGTACTTC. Protein product: CASSPPKRTGPNYEQYF.

CDR3 sequence: CASSLLRDFYEQYF. CDR3 nucleotides: TGTGCCAGCAGCTTATTACGGGACTTCTACGAGCAGTACTTC. The rearrangement links TRBV7-9 to TRBJ2-7; D is possibly TRBD2 (6 bases). Trimming left V 2 bases short and J 3 bases short, with 11 bases between. The V gene's germline CDR1 is SEHNR and CDR2 FQNEAQ (reference sequence). The CDR3 sequence is 14 residues long.